The entry that follows covers one T cell receptor beta chain sequence. No antigen is known for it. This specimen includes other DNA sequences encoding the same CDR3. This record belongs to a study of shared clonotypes between healthy human individuals. As defined, naive CD8 cells were CD45RO-negative and positively selected for CCR7, with terminally differentiated effector memory CD45RA+ cells excluded. Findings of the study overall: There were few donors, and this limited the genetic and exposure-history diversity represented.

Study processing details: With immunoSEQ giving junction-only sequences and no quality scores, filtering differed. Assay: immunoSEQ multiplex PCR; the TCRdb copy retains only in-frame clones and omits some. V and J calls and clone size follow that table, whereas D and trimming were derived from the DNA. The data contain around 1.9 million clones, roughly 95% of them singletons. The germline V gene encodes CDR1 SGHAT and CDR2 FQNNGV. This CDR3 comprises 12 residues. Deletions cut 6 bases from V and 2 bases from J, with 8 bases between. The source material was naive CD8+ T cells from PBMCs. The chain has TRBV11-2 and TRBJ2-7; D gene unclear. The sequence was obtained from a man younger than 35 in good health. Some clones in this sample may be carry-over from other donors' samples. The CDR3 here is CASSFSAYEQYF. The CDR3 region has the DNA TGTGCCAGCAGTTTTTCGGCCTACGAGCAGTACTTC.